These 17 T cell receptor beta chains share one sample of origin, sequenced in a study of blood T cells in healthy people across ages. Then a second PCR, running roughly 7 to 11 cycles, was carried out with a sample-barcoded 5' primer and a J-beta primer mix. Each CDR3 protein is one row after TCRdb ran MiXCR on the 5' RACE reads. The sample carries 1,800,000 or so distinct CDR3 sequences, roughly two fifths recorded once. Specimen: blood. The source of these receptors is a human donor in good health.

This clonotype occurred a few times. The rearrangement uses TRBV10-3 and TRBJ2-3; 10 positions agree with TRBD2. The V and J ends lost 7 bases and 5 bases, in that order; junction bases with no gene match: 12. Per germline, CDR1 ENHRY and CDR2 SYGVKD. The CDR3 is made up of 16 amino acids. DNA for the CDR3: TGTGCCATCAAAGCCCTACTAGCGGGGCGGGAAGATACGCAGTATTTT. Its translation is CAIKALLAGREDTQYF.

The rearrangement joins TRBV4-2 to TRBJ2-1; TRBD2 matches 8 bases. With V trimmed by 4 bases and J by 4 bases, 6 bases remained unmatched. Germline-derived CDR1 and CDR2 are LGHNA and YNFKEQ. The CDR3 totals 15 residues. The CDR3 sequence is CASSPRGVGYNEQFF. CDR3 bases: TGTGCCAGCAGCCCGCGGGGGGTGGGGTACAATGAGCAGTTCTTC.

V gene TRBV6-1 combines with J gene TRBJ1-5; D possibly corresponds to TRBD1 (5 bases). This CDR3 spans 13 amino acids. V was trimmed by 4 bases and J by 6 bases, leaving 10 bases between them. Germline V gives CDR1 MNHNS, CDR2 SASEGT. The CDR3 sequence is CASSGGATQPQHF. CDR3 DNA sequence: TGTGCCAGCAGTGGCGGGGCCACTCAGCCCCAGCATTTT.

The chain employs TRBV9 and TRBJ2-3; TRBD2 is a possible D gene (6 bases). Germline V lookup: CDR1 SGDLS, CDR2 YYNGEE. The CDR3 loop spans 15 amino acids. V was clipped by 0 bases and J by 3 bases, with 11 bases between them. The CDR3 bases are TGTGCCAGCAGCGTAGTAACTAGCTTAACAGATACGCAGTATTTT. Amino acid sequence: CASSVVTSLTDTQYF.

CDR3 DNA: TGTGCCACCAGTGATACCATGGACCGGGGGGGAGAGACCCAGTACTTC. Its translation is CATSDTMDRGGETQYF. The chain joins TRBV24-1 to TRBJ2-7, with 8 nucleotides matching TRBD2. The J call is uncertain, as TRBJ2-5 better fits the DNA end. This CDR3 has 16 residues. CDR1 and CDR2 from the germline V gene are KGHDR and SFDVKD.

The V call is TRBV4-3, the J call TRBJ1-5, with 7 bases aligning to TRBD1. The CDR3 has 18 residues. Germline V lookup: CDR1 LGHNA, CDR2 YSLEER. J was trimmed by 5 bases and V by 0 bases; bases with no gene match: 13. The CDR3 nucleotides read TGCGCCAGCAGCCAAGAGGATAGGGGGCGGGGCAGTTATCAGCCCCAGCATTTT. The encoded protein is CASSQEDRGRGSYQPQHF.

This clonotype showed up just a few times. The gene calls are TRBV2 and TRBJ1-5; D is ambiguous. Trimming removed 3 bases at V and 0 bases at J, with 9 bases between. This CDR3 has 15 residues. Germline V CDR1 and CDR2: SNHLY, FYNNEI. For the CDR3, the DNA is TGTGCCAGCAGTGAGCTACTGGATAGCAATCAGCCCCAGCATTTT. Translated: CASSELLDSNQPQHF.

The chain combines TRBV5-1 with TRBJ1-4; the D is unclear. CDR1 is SGHRS and CDR2 is YFSETQ in the germline V gene. The CDR3 spans 12 residues. V was pared by 7 bases and J by 3 bases, with 7 bases between. CDR3 loop: CASSVANEKLFF. The CDR3 nucleotides are TGCGCCAGCTCGGTGGCTAATGAAAAACTGTTTTTT.

The V gene is TRBV20-1, the J gene TRBJ2-2; TRBD2 agrees at 7 bases. Germline V lookup: CDR1 DFQATT, CDR2 SNEGSKA (reference sequence). The CDR3 totals 14 residues. J gave up 1 base and V 3 bases, and 2 bases lay outside the gene matches. DNA for the CDR3: TGCAGTGCTAGGGTAGCGGGGAACACCGGGGAGCTGTTTTTT. Its protein is CSARVAGNTGELFF.

This clonotype was detected only a few times. A much more abundant neighbour one base away suggests this may be a read error. The genes are TRBV12-3 or TRBV12-4 and TRBJ2-3; TRBD2 is a possible D gene (6 bases). The CDR3 runs to 15 residues. With 4 bases removed from V and 4 bases from J, the gap between germline ends came to 15 bases. CDR3 in amino acids: CASSWSGGGADTQYF. Written as DNA, the CDR3 is TGTGCCAGCAGTTGGTCCGGGGGAGGCGCAGATACGCAGTATTTT.

This chain connects TRBV27 to TRBJ2-1; D is unclear. CDR1 and CDR2 (germline): MNHEY, SMNVEV (reference sequence). V was cut by 6 bases and J by 5 bases, with 11 bases left in between. The CDR3 runs 13 residues. CDR3 amino acids: CASRGYGDNEQFF. The CDR3 DNA follows: TGTGCCAGCAGAGGGTATGGGGACAATGAGCAGTTCTTC.

The chain combines TRBV29-1 with TRBJ2-1; perhaps TRBD1 as D (6 bases). Per the germline V gene, CDR1 is SQVTM and CDR2 is ANQGSEA. V was cut by 3 bases and J by 5 bases, with 14 bases left in between. The CDR3 has 14 amino acids. The CDR3 region has the DNA TGCAGCGTTGAGAGGGGACAACAAAACAATGAGCAGTTCTTC. Residues: CSVERGQQNNEQFF.

This rearrangement joins TRBV9 to TRBJ1-2, with 7 bases matching TRBD1. Germline V gives CDR1 SGDLS, CDR2 YYNGEE. Trimming removed 0 bases from V and 6 bases from J; junction bases left unmatched: 5. CDR3 size: 14 residues. The CDR3 loop reads CASSVGLGTDGYTF. The CDR3 DNA is TGTGCCAGCAGCGTAGGACTAGGGACAGATGGCTACACCTTC.

This clonotype was observed a handful of times. The J gene is TRBJ1-1, the V gene TRBV4-3, with D possibly matching TRBD1 (6 bases). Between the trimmed V and J ends, which lost 8 bases and 4 bases, there was a span of 14 bases. The V gene's germline CDR1 is LGHNA and CDR2 YSLEER. This CDR3 is 13 amino acids long. CDR3 sequence reads: CASSAGALTEAFF. For the CDR3, the DNA is TGCGCCAGCTCTGCAGGGGCCCTCACTGAAGCTTTCTTT.

V is TRBV29-1 and J is TRBJ2-5, with TRBD2 matching 8 bases. This CDR3 has 14 residues. With 7 bases clipped from V and 3 bases from J, the junction kept 10 bases outside the gene matches. The V gene's germline CDR1 is SQVTM and CDR2 ANQGSEA. The DNA of the CDR3 is TGCAGCGCCTGGAAAGGTAGCGGGGAAGAGACCCAGTACTTC. Translated: CSAWKGSGEETQYF.

The DNA of the CDR3 is TGTGCCAGCAGGCCCCCCGGGACAGTTTATTCACCCCTCCACTTT. Residues: CASRPPGTVYSPLHF. The J gene is TRBJ1-6, the V gene TRBV7-2; 7 positions match TRBD1. The germline gives CDR1 SGHTA, CDR2 FQGNSA. The CDR3 has 15 residues. The junction had 10 bases not matched to a gene; V was cut back by 6 bases and J by 8 bases.

This chain joins TRBV12-3 or TRBV12-4 and TRBJ2-5; tentative D call: TRBD2 (6 bases). The ends were cut back, 5 bases at V and 5 bases at J, with 21 bases in the middle. This CDR3 has 16 residues. The CDR3 protein is CASSPPRGKGKETQYF. Written as DNA, the CDR3 is TGTGCCAGCAGTCCCCCCCGGGGGAAGGGGAAGGAGACCCAGTACTTC.